The 28 T cell receptor beta chains in this list originate from one sample, sequenced in a study of Tregs in tolerant kidney transplant recipients. Clones were read by immunoSEQ multiplex PCR, and TCRdb kept only the in-frame ones, dropping some. The sample gives some 50,000 clones, approximately 90% of which show up once; about 14% is in the top ten. Recipients received nonmyeloablative bone marrow transplants from related graft donors, with transient mixed chimerism. Sequenced material: CD8+ T cells from blood (PBMCs), taken 12 months after the transplant. The receptors derive from a human patient who received a combined kidney and bone marrow transplant. Among the T cells, some may be from the graft donor.

The chain employs TRBV19 and TRBJ2-1; perhaps TRBD2 as D (5 bases). The CDR3 extends over 14 amino acids. CDR1 and CDR2 (germline): LNHDA, SQIVND (reference sequence). Trimming left V 5 bases short and J 4 bases short, with 12 bases between. The CDR3 spells CASSEAALYNEQFF. In nucleotides, the CDR3 is TGTGCCAGTAGTGAAGCGGCTTTATACAATGAGCAGTTCTTC.

The chain uses TRBV6-1 and TRBJ2-2; D unresolved. CDR1 is MNHNS, CDR2 SASEGT, per germline. Trimming removed 6 bases from V and 1 base from J, with 9 bases in between. This CDR3 contains 14 residues. CDR3 amino acids: CASSRKQNTGELFF. The CDR3 DNA follows: TGTGCCAGCAGCCGCAAACAGAACACCGGGGAGCTGTTTTTT.

The chain joins TRBV11-1 to TRBJ2-3, with TRBD2 matching 9 bases. The CDR3 length is 15 residues. Germline loops: CDR1 SGHAT, CDR2 FQDESV (reference sequence). Germline trimming cut 8 bases from V and 2 bases from J; bases unmatched to any gene: 8. This CDR3 reads CASVLTSGFTDTQYF. The CDR3 bases are TGTGCCAGCGTCCTAACTAGCGGGTTCACAGATACGCAGTATTTT.

This clone was observed once. V is TRBV5-6 and J is TRBJ2-6; a possible D gene is TRBD2 (6 bases). This CDR3 contains 17 residues. V was pared by 4 bases and J by 0 bases, with 14 bases between. Germline V gene lookup returns CDR1 SGHDT and CDR2 YYEEEE. CDR3 DNA sequence: TGTGCCAGCAGCGGCGGGGCTCTCACCTCTGGGGCCAACGTCCTGACTTTC. It encodes CASSGGALTSGANVLTF.

This chain links TRBV5-5 with TRBJ1-5; D is uncertain. Germline V gene sequence: CDR1 SGHKS, CDR2 YYEKEE (reference sequence). The ends were cut back, 2 bases at V and 0 bases at J, with 9 bases in the middle. CDR3 size: 15 residues. The CDR3 nucleotides read TGTGCCAGCAGCTTTGGTGCCTATAGCAATCAGCCCCAGCATTTT. Its protein product is CASSFGAYSNQPQHF.

This clone was counted a few times. This same CDR3 is encoded by further DNA sequences in the sample. V gene TRBV4-3 combines with J gene TRBJ1-6; D gene uncertain. V dropped 0 bases and J dropped 6 bases, with 6 bases sitting between them. Germline V CDR1 and CDR2: LGHNA, YSLEER. This CDR3 region has 14 residues. CDR3 in amino acids: CASSQETANSPLHF. The CDR3 DNA reads TGCGCCAGCAGCCAAGAAACAGCTAATTCACCCCTCCACTTT.

The rearrangement uses TRBV6-1 and TRBJ2-7; 7 bases fit TRBD2. The CDR3 sequence is 16 residues long. V dropped 2 bases and J dropped 4; count of bases not matched to a gene: 11. Germline CDR1 and CDR2: MNHNS and SASEGT. DNA for the CDR3: TGTGCCAGCAGTGAAATTGGGGGAGGGCCAGAATACGAGCAGTACTTC. This sequence encodes CASSEIGGGPEYEQYF.

Only one count was recorded for this clone. A junction end diverges from the germline sequence, so it may reflect a read error. The V call is TRBV9, the J call TRBJ2-1, with D maybe TRBD1 (6 bases). The CDR3 extends over 17 amino acids. CDR1 is SGDLS, CDR2 YYNGEE, per germline. The CDR3 sequence is CASSVETGNPSDNEQFF. CDR3 DNA: TGTGCCAGCAGCGTAGAAACAGGGAACCCCTCCGACAATGAGCAGTTCTTC.

J is TRBJ1-2 and V is TRBV27, with a tentative D call TRBD1 (5 bases). V lost 3 bases and J lost 4, with 18 bases in between. The CDR3 extends over 16 amino acids. Germline V gene lookup returns CDR1 MNHEY and CDR2 SMNVEV (reference sequence). The CDR3 reads CASSFLVGLGGYGYTF. In DNA form, the CDR3 reads TGTGCCAGCAGTTTTTTAGTTGGCCTCGGGGGCTATGGCTACACCTTC.

This clone showed up just a few times. The chain is built from TRBV6-1 and TRBJ1-6; perhaps TRBD1 as D (5 bases). Germline lookup yields CDR1 MNHNS and CDR2 SASEGT. The CDR3 length is 13 residues. V lost 10 bases, J lost 7 bases, and 14 bases lay in between. The CDR3 region has the DNA TGTGCCACCCATTCGGGGGAGAATTCACCCCTCCACTTT. Encoded protein: CATHSGENSPLHF.

This chain connects TRBV7-2 to TRBJ2-7; D remains unclear. The CDR3 extends over 12 amino acids. Trimming pared 5 bases from V and 2 bases from J, leaving 7 bases between. Germline assignment: CDR1 SGHTA and CDR2 FQGNSA. The CDR3 DNA follows: TGTGCCAGCAGCATCACTACCTACGAGCAGTACTTC. Protein: CASSITTYEQYF.

The chain recombines TRBV6-5 with TRBJ2-1; 7 bases agree with TRBD2. The V gene's germline CDR1 is MNHEY and CDR2 SVGAGI. Trimming at V came to 4 bases and at J to 1 base, leaving 4 bases not matched to a gene. The CDR3 length is 15 residues. The CDR3 sequence: CASSWTSMSYNEQFF. The CDR3 DNA sequence: TGTGCCAGCAGTTGGACTAGTATGTCCTACAATGAGCAGTTCTTC.

The rearrangement uses TRBV5-6 and TRBJ1-2, with D uncertain. Germline-derived CDR1 and CDR2 are SGHDT and YYEEEE. Trimming left V 1 base short and J 4 bases short, with 8 bases between. The CDR3 is 13 residues long. The CDR3 loop reads CASSLLGLYGYTF. For the CDR3, the DNA is TGTGCCAGCAGCTTGTTAGGACTCTATGGCTACACCTTC.

The genes are TRBV30 and TRBJ2-1; 7 bases match TRBD1. The junction had 7 bases not matched to a gene; V was cut back by 5 bases and J by 0 bases. This CDR3 contains 15 residues. CDR1 GTSNPN and CDR2 SVGIG come from the germline V gene (reference sequence). The CDR3 DNA reads as TGTGCCTGGCGCTTCGACAGGGCCTCCTACAATGAGCAGTTCTTC. Amino acid sequence: CAWRFDRASYNEQFF.

This chain joins TRBV11-2 and TRBJ1-4; D may be TRBD1 (5 bases). CDR3 length equals 14 residues. CDR1 SGHAT and CDR2 FQNNGV come from the germline V gene. Between the trimmed V and J ends, which lost 3 bases and 8 bases, there was a span of 13 bases. CDR3 sequence (DNA): TGTGCCAGCAGCTTTCGTGGGGGGTGGGAAAAACTGTTTTTT. This gives the protein CASSFRGGWEKLFF.

This clone has a single count. J is TRBJ1-2 and V is TRBV5-5, with 8 bases matching TRBD1. Trimming at V came to 6 bases and at J to 8 bases, leaving 9 bases not matched to a gene. CDR1 and CDR2 (germline): SGHKS, YYEKEE (reference sequence). The CDR3 length is 13 residues. CDR3 DNA sequence: TGTGCCAGCACCTACAGGGGGGTAGGAGGCTACACCTTC. Residues: CASTYRGVGGYTF.

This clone was seen only a few times. The chain is built from TRBV14 and TRBJ2-3; D is unresolved. This CDR3 has 14 residues. V was shortened by 4 bases and J by 2 bases, with 10 bases between the two germline ends. Germline loops: CDR1 SGHDN, CDR2 FVKESK. The DNA for the CDR3 is TGTGCCAGCAGCCGATCTAGATACACAGATACGCAGTATTTT. Translated: CASSRSRYTDTQYF.

The chain recombines TRBV28 with TRBJ2-1; TRBD1 matches 7 bases. This CDR3 is 14 amino acids long. CDR1 is MDHEN and CDR2 is SYDVKM in the germline V gene. V lost 6 bases, J lost 5 bases, and 7 bases stayed unmatched. The CDR3 sequence is CASSQGTVDNEQFF. Here the CDR3 DNA reads TGTGCCAGCAGCCAGGGGACAGTCGACAATGAGCAGTTCTTC. The whole variable domain, remainder taken from reference TRBV28 and TRBJ2-1, is DVKVTQSSRYLVKRTGEKVFLECVQDMDHENMFWYRQDPGLGLRLIYFSYDVKMKEKGDIPEGYSVSREKKERFSLILESASTNQTSMYLCASSQGTVDNEQFFGPGTRLTVL.

By its share, this clone is medium-sized. The chain uses TRBV4-3 and TRBJ1-2, with 7 bases matching TRBD1. The CDR3 runs to 14 residues. V was pared by 1 base and J by 6 bases, with 5 bases of the junction left unmatched. The germline gives CDR1 LGHNA, CDR2 YSLEER. The CDR3 protein is CASSQVSTGDGYTF. In nucleotides, the CDR3 is TGCGCCAGCAGCCAAGTGTCTACAGGGGATGGCTACACCTTC.

The V call is TRBV9, the J call TRBJ1-1; D is unresolved. CDR1 and CDR2 (germline): SGDLS, YYNGEE. V was shortened by 0 bases and J by 5 bases, with 8 bases between the two germline ends. The CDR3 is 13 amino acids. DNA for the CDR3: TGTGCCAGCAGCGTAGTGTCGGGGACTGAAGCTTTCTTT. Its protein product is CASSVVSGTEAFF.

The chain has TRBV19 and TRBJ2-1, with 8 bases that match TRBD2. V was pared by 6 bases and J by 3 bases, with 7 bases of the junction left unmatched. Germline V CDR1 and CDR2: LNHDA, SQIVND (reference sequence). This CDR3 is built from 15 residues. The DNA for the CDR3 is TGTGCCAGTAGGTATACTAGCGGCATCTACAATGAGCAGTTCTTC. It translates to CASRYTSGIYNEQFF. Based on the CDR3 plus reference TRBV19 and TRBJ2-1, the full variable domain is DGGITQSPKYLFRKEGQNVTLSCEQNLNHDAMYWYRQDPGQGLRLIYYSQIVNDFQKGDIAEGYSVSREKKESFPLTVTSAQKNPTAFYLCASRYTSGIYNEQFFGPGTRLTVL.

The chain carries TRBV11-3 and TRBJ2-1; TRBD1 might be the D (6 bases). With 3 bases removed from V and 7 bases from J, the gap between germline ends came to 16 bases. CDR3 size: 15 residues. Germline values: CDR1 SGHNT, CDR2 YENEEA. CDR3 DNA sequence: TGTGCCAGCAGCTTGTGGCAGGGGAACTGGAATGAGCAGTTCTTC. It yields the protein CASSLWQGNWNEQFF. Based on the CDR3 plus reference TRBV11-3 and TRBJ2-1, the full variable domain is EAGVVQSPRYKIIEKKQPVAFWCNPISGHNTLYWYLQNLGQGPELLIRYENEEAVDDSQLPKDRFSAERLKGVDSTLKIQPAELGDSAVYLCASSLWQGNWNEQFFGPGTRLTVL.

In its sample, this clone ranks as medium-sized (0.01 to 0.1%). The CDR3 DNA follows: TGTGCCAGCAGTCCTAGGACAAACTACAATGAGCAGTTCTTC. Protein sequence: CASSPRTNYNEQFF. This chain links TRBV28 with TRBJ2-1; a weak D match, TRBD1 (5 bases). CDR1 MDHEN and CDR2 SYDVKM come from the germline V gene. Trimming shortened V by 5 bases and J by 3 bases, and 11 bases separated the two germline ends. The CDR3 has 14 residues.

The V gene is TRBV4-3, the J gene TRBJ2-3, with 15 bases identical to TRBD2. The junction had 11 bases not matched to a gene; V was cut back by 4 bases and J by 0 bases. CDR3 size: 20 residues. Germline lookup yields CDR1 LGHNA and CDR2 YSLEER. The CDR3 DNA sequence: TGCGCCAGCAGCCTGCAGTGGACTAGCGGGGGGGCAGCTAGCACAGATACGCAGTATTTT. Translation gives CASSLQWTSGGAASTDTQYF.

This clone was seen only once. The chain couples TRBV2 to TRBJ2-7; 10 positions match TRBD2. There are 16 residues in the CDR3. V lost 8 bases and J lost 4; bases outside the gene matches: 14. Germline V lookup: CDR1 SNHLY, CDR2 FYNNEI. The DNA for the CDR3 is TGTGCCAGCCGGCACCCCTCCGGACTAGCGGTGTACGAGCAGTACTTC. As protein: CASRHPSGLAVYEQYF.

The V call is TRBV9, the J call TRBJ1-5, with D uncertain. Trimming removed 6 bases at V and 3 bases at J, with 13 bases between. This CDR3 region has 14 residues. Germline V gene sequence: CDR1 SGDLS, CDR2 YYNGEE. CDR3 sequence: CASTLAQNNQPQHF. The DNA for the CDR3 is TGTGCCAGCACCCTCGCACAGAACAATCAGCCCCAGCATTTT.

The gene calls are TRBV19 and TRBJ1-2; D call uncertain. CDR1 is LNHDA and CDR2 is SQIVND in the germline V gene (reference sequence). V was shortened by 0 bases and J by 4 bases, with 12 bases between the two germline ends. The CDR3 length is 15 residues. The CDR3 protein is CASSIDPAAVYGYTF. The CDR3 region has the DNA TGTGCCAGTAGTATAGATCCCGCCGCGGTCTATGGCTACACCTTC.

The V call is TRBV9, the J call TRBJ2-7, with TRBD1 matching over 8 bases. The J segment lost 1 base and the V segment lost 4 bases, leaving 4 bases of the junction unmatched. Germline CDR1 reads SGDLS; CDR2 reads YYNGEE. CDR3 length: 14 residues. CDR3 DNA: TGTGCCAGCAGCTTATGGACAGGGTCCTACGAGCAGTACTTC. The encoded protein is CASSLWTGSYEQYF. The full variable domain, its missing parts supplied by reference TRBV9 and TRBJ2-7, is DSGVTQTPKHLITATGQRVTLRCSPRSGDLSVYWYQQSLDQGLQFLIQYYNGEERAKGNILERFSAQQFPDLHSELNLSSLELGDSALYFCASSLWTGSYEQYFGPGTRLTVT.